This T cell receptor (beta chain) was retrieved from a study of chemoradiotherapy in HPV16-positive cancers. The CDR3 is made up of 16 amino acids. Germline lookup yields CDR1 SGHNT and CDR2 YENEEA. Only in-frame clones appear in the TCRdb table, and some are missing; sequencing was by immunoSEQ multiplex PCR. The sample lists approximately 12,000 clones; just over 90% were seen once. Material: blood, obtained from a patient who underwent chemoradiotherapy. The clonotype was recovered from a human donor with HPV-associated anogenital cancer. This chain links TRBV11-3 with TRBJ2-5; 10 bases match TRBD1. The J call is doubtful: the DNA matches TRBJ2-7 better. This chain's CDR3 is CASSLERTGGTYEQYF. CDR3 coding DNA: TGTGCCAGCAGCTTAGAACGGACAGGGGGAACCTACGAGCAGTACTTC.